These 5 T cell receptor beta chains were sequenced from one sample in a study of blood T cell repertoires in COVID-19. Assay: immunoSEQ multiplex PCR; the TCRdb copy retains only in-frame clones and omits some. This sample has around 250,000 clones, with around 84% found just once. Sequencing input: PBMCs or T cells enriched from blood (not recorded which). These receptors came from a man in his late teens or twenties who had recovered from COVID-19.

This clone was detected once. The V call is TRBV3-1 (or the pseudogene TRBV3-2), the J call TRBJ2-3; D is perhaps TRBD2 (7 bases). This CDR3 has 16 residues. Germline V gene data show CDR1 as LGHDT and CDR2 as YNNKEL (reference sequence). Trimming removed 3 bases from V and 7 bases from J, with 20 bases in between. The CDR3 is CASSHYGGPSTHTQYF. In DNA form, the CDR3 reads TGTGCCAGCAGCCATTACGGGGGGCCGTCCACGCATACGCAGTATTTT.

The chain carries TRBV5-1 and TRBJ2-7; the match to TRBD2 covers 8 bases. Germline CDR1 SGHRS, CDR2 YFSETQ. After removal of 3 bases from V and 2 bases from J, the junction contained 1 base not matched to a gene. The CDR3 is made up of 13 amino acids. The CDR3 loop reads CASSSGGAYEQYF. The CDR3 nucleotides are TGCGCCAGCAGCTCCGGGGGGGCCTACGAGCAGTACTTC.

This chain connects TRBV18 to TRBJ2-2; TRBD1 matches at 8 bases. V lost 3 bases, J lost 2 bases, and 5 bases stayed unmatched. The CDR3 contains 16 residues. The germline CDR1 and CDR2 sequences are KGHSH and LQKENI. In DNA form, the CDR3 reads TGTGCCAGCTCACCCGACAGGGGCGTCAACACCGGGGAGCTGTTTTTT. It encodes CASSPDRGVNTGELFF. Full variable domain (remainder filled in from reference TRBV18 and TRBJ2-2): NAGVMQNPRHLVRRRGQEARLRCSPMKGHSHVYWYRQLPEEGLKFMVYLQKENIIDESGMPKERFSAEFPKEGPSILRIQQVVRGDSAAYFCASSPDRGVNTGELFFGEGSRLTVL.

The chain employs TRBV19 and TRBJ1-5; 8 nucleotides align to TRBD1. The CDR3 contains 15 residues. V gave up 5 bases and J gave up 0 bases; unmatched junction bases: 3. Per the germline V gene, CDR1 is LNHDA and CDR2 is SQIVND (reference sequence). CDR3 loop: CASSYTGGSNQPQHF. The CDR3 DNA follows: TGTGCCAGTAGTTATACAGGGGGTAGCAATCAGCCCCAGCATTTT.

This rearrangement joins TRBV10-3 to TRBJ1-2; TRBD1 aligns across 11 bases. This CDR3 spans 17 amino acids. Germline CDR1 and CDR2: ENHRY and SYGVKD. J was trimmed by 4 bases and V by 2 bases; bases with no gene match: 9. The CDR3 DNA reads as TGTGCCATCAGTGAGACCTACTGGACAGGGGGCCCCTATGGCTACACCTTC. Translating it yields CAISETYWTGGPYGYTF.